This T cell receptor (beta chain) was recovered during a study of PD-1 blockade in classical Hodgkin lymphoma. In the study overall: Each patient was given nivolumab 3 mg/kg through a vein every 2 weeks. Study-wide results and limits: In newly diagnosed patients, baseline TCR diversity was reportedly below that of healthy donors. Nivolumab initiation under 1 year post-ASCT meant exclusion.

About this clone itself: Antigen unknown. The germline gene is not matched at one end of the junction; a read error may be the cause.

Libraries were prepared by immunoSEQ multiplex PCR; TCRdb keeps only in-frame clonotypes and omits some of them. The sample holds about 8,200 clones, roughly 86% seen once. Brentuximab vedotin exposure varied, and every patient relapsed after autologous stem cell transplantation. The authors enriched CD8+ T cells from thawed PBMCs via magnetic negative selection. CDR3 length equals 11 residues. Looked up from germline, CDR1 is MNHEY and CDR2 is SMNVEV (reference sequence). This specimen consisted of CD8+ T cells from blood, obtained at baseline. The V call is TRBV27, the J call TRBJ2-7; D is tentatively TRBD1 or TRBD2 (5 bases each). The sequence was collected from a human donor with classical Hodgkin lymphoma. CDR3: CASSWGTRLHF. CDR3 bases: TGTGCCAGCAGTTGGGGGACCCGTCTGCACTTC.